This is a list of T cell receptor beta chains from one sample in a study of blood T cell repertoires in COVID-19. Sequencing was performed with immunoSEQ multiplex PCR; in TCRdb, only in-frame clones are kept and a portion is missing. The sample holds about 140,000 clones, around 87% seen once. The material sequenced was PBMCs or T cells enriched from blood (not recorded which). Receptors were obtained from a man in his 60s who had recovered from COVID-19. Each CDR3 is given with its conserved first and last residue. Fields, in order: D gene, CDR3 length, V gene, J gene, clone size, CDR3 protein, CDR3 DNA. The D gene is left open where the match is weak. Only some rows state a clone size, as once, few, many or a class for expanded clones.

-	13	TRBV3-1/TRBV3-2	TRBJ2-7	-	CASSQRTGKEQYF	TGTGCCAGCAGCCAAAGAACAGGGAAAGAGCAGTACTTC
-	14	TRBV5-4	TRBJ1-5	-	CASSLGGGDQPQHF	TGTGCCAGCAGCTTAGGGGGAGGGGATCAGCCCCAGCATTTT
TRBD1	12	TRBV29-1	TRBJ1-2	few	CSSRTQGYGYTF	TGCAGCTCTCGGACACAGGGGTATGGCTACACCTTC
TRBD2	15	TRBV7-3	TRBJ2-5	few	CASSLTGLASETQYF	TGTGCCAGCAGCTTAACGGGACTAGCGTCCGAGACCCAGTACTTC
TRBD1	14	TRBV5-1	TRBJ2-5	-	CASSLRQGQETQYF	TGCGCCAGCAGCTTGCGACAGGGTCAAGAGACCCAGTACTTC
-	15	TRBV10-3	TRBJ1-2	-	CAISGRADSNYGYTF	TGTGCCATCAGTGGCAGGGCAGACTCTAACTATGGCTACACCTTC
-	18	TRBV18	TRBJ2-7	-	CASSHKTRSAGQYYEQYF	TGTGCCAGCTCACACAAAACCAGGTCCGCAGGACAATACTACGAGCAGTACTTC
TRBD1	16	TRBV11-2	TRBJ2-5	-	CASSYYRGQDAETQYF	TGTGCCAGCAGCTATTACCGTGGACAGGACGCGGAGACCCAGTACTTC
TRBD2	15	TRBV13	TRBJ2-1	-	CASSPRTSGSDEQFF	TGTGCCAGCAGTCCTCGGACTAGCGGGAGCGATGAGCAGTTCTTC
-	13	TRBV6-5	TRBJ1-5	-	CASSSSPIQPQHF	TGTGCCAGCAGTTCCAGTCCAATTCAGCCCCAGCATTTT
-	15	TRBV7-6	TRBJ1-2	-	CASSSGGAWDYGYTF	TGTGCCAGCAGCTCGGGTGGGGCGTGGGACTATGGCTACACCTTC
TRBD1	16	TRBV5-1	TRBJ1-3	-	CASSREGTGSGNTIYF	TGCGCCAGCAGCCGAGAAGGGACAGGGTCTGGAAACACCATATATTTT
TRBD1	16	TRBV28	TRBJ1-2	-	CASSTTGQGVGYGYTF	TGTGCCAGCAGTACCACGGGACAGGGGGTCGGCTATGGCTACACCTTC
TRBD2	18	TRBV5-1	TRBJ2-2	-	CASTLLPPGTTNTGELFF	TGCGCCAGCACCCTTCTCCCCCCGGGGACTACGAACACCGGGGAGCTGTTTTTT
TRBD2	16	TRBV11-3	TRBJ2-1	-	CASSLGGLAGYNEQFF	TGTGCCAGCAGCTTAGGAGGGTTAGCGGGATACAATGAGCAGTTCTTC
-	13	TRBV24-1	TRBJ2-1	-	CAISRAPWNEQFF	TGTGCCATATCCAGGGCCCCTTGGAATGAGCAGTTCTTC
TRBD2	15	TRBV7-3	TRBJ2-3	-	CASGPSGGSADTQYF	TGTGCCAGCGGCCCGTCGGGGGGGAGCGCGGATACGCAGTATTTT